This TCR beta chain was recovered during a study of persistence of HIV-infected CD4 T cells (dated by TCRdb to about 2020). Study-wide context: The median time the participants had spent on suppressive ART was less than 9 years. Peripheral blood samples of up to about 180 mL were taken at multiple time points, with the exception of two participants who underwent leukapheresis at a single time point. Anti-CD3/anti-CD28 stimulation activated a higher proportion of cells, with a lower memory fraction, than antigen stimulation. CMV- and HIV-1 Gag-responding CD4+ T cells were isolated from ART-treated individuals so that antigen-driven clonal expansion of HIV-1-infected cells could be examined. TCRbeta sequencing assessed the clonality of all cells in each sorted population, while proviral sequencing assessed the clonality of infected cells. In the cross-participant TCR cluster analysis, 8 or 9 participants were included for CMV and 6 or 7 participants were included for Gag. What the authors observed across the whole study: TCRbeta richness in CMV- and Gag-responding cells was significantly lower than in anti-CD3/anti-CD28-responding cells; CMV-responding cells had higher oligoclonality than CD3/CD28-stimulated and Gag-responding cells. Degenerate expanded CDR3beta sequences were enriched in antigen-responding cells, suggesting convergent selection of CD4+ responses to CMV and Gag. Restriction of bulk TCR analyses to the rare CMV-responding cells that actually carried HIV-1 proviruses was not possible. Few individuals were included in the study, and only a limited range of antigens was tested. Within the same sorted populations, how oligoclonal the TCRs were correlated with how oligoclonal the proviruses were.

The germline V gene encodes CDR1 SGHVS and CDR2 FQNEAQ. Trimming removed 6 bases from V and 1 base from J, leaving 25 bases between the germline ends. Inclusive of the bounding cysteine and phenylalanine, the CDR3 is 20 residues long. Just the 60-base CDR3 DNA is kept, in frame starting at base 1. The immunoSEQ hsTCRB assay version 4, run in survey mode, was used to sequence TCRbeta repertoires from genomic DNA. Genomic DNA was diluted to about 10 ng/uL, using up to 1 ug per sample for TCRbeta sequencing. The paper's processing steps were these. ImmunoSeq Analyzer 3.0 was used for analysis of TCRbeta data, and diversity was computed on productive nucleotide rearrangements. The improved Chao index was used to estimate lower-bound TCR diversity, and the Gini coefficient was used to estimate clonality using the Immunarch R package. Nucleotide rearrangements that differed but encoded the same CDR3beta amino acid sequence were counted as separate clonotypes. TCRbeta sequences significantly enriched in antigen-responding cells relative to anti-CD3/anti-CD28-activated cells were identified by differential abundance analysis. Using predicted peptide-MHC specificity as the basis, GLIPH2 grouped TCRs into clusters, both for each participant individually and for the merged data sets that combined participants. Imported from immuneACCESS, the table was reduced by TCRdb to in-frame sequences with V and J called. These copies leave out some clones; in studies compared against another copy, an unresolved V gene accounts for under half, and the cause of the remainder is not known. D and trimming were read from the DNA, whereas the V and J calls and clone size are those reported in that table. This sample has roughly 35,000 clones in its table, and roughly 89% of those were observed once. The leading ten clones occupy approximately 1.3% of the sample.

As for this clone: It lacks a known antigen. Within one base of it there is no much larger clone, and no base qualities were kept.

The treatment or condition label for this specimen denotes: suppressive antiretroviral therapy. As a nonspecific positive control representing the CD4+ T cell repertoire, cells were stimulated with anti-CD3/anti-CD28 magnetic beads. Responding CD4+ T cells were sorted by upregulation of both CD40 ligand and CD69. HIV-1-infected adults in whom suppressive ART had been started during chronic infection were enrolled as participants. For at least 4 years, the participants' plasma HIV-1 RNA had been undetectable, below 50 copies/mL. To be included, participants needed a CD4+ T cell count above 400 cells/uL and a positive CMV serology. Before stimulation, PBMCs were isolated using density centrifugation and then depleted of CD8+ T cells. For around 17 hours, CD8-depleted PBMCs were stimulated with anti-CD28/CD49d costimulation, a CD40-blocking antibody, and enfuvirtide, which was added to prevent new infections. Cell sorting was done on a Beckman Coulter MoFlo Legacy or XDP sorter, and dead cells were excluded with propidium iodide. Genomic DNA was extracted with the QIAamp DNA Mini Kit for samples above one million cells, otherwise with the Quick-DNA Microprep Kit.

The source material was CD4+ T cells sorted from PBMCs after approximately 19-hour stimulation, sampled from a patient who received antiretroviral therapy. The cell subset or site label for this specimen denotes: CD40L+CD69+ CD4 T cells responding to anti-CD3/anti-CD28 beads, representing the overall repertoire. The clonotype originates from an adult man with HIV who was CMV-seropositive. The V and J genes are TRBV7-8 and TRBJ1-6, with a weak D call of TRBD1 (5 bases match). For the CDR3, the sequence is CASSIHSRQGRRSYNSPLHF. At the DNA level, the sequence is TGTGCCAGCAGTATACACTCAAGGCAGGGAAGGAGGTCCTATAATTCACCCCTCCACTTT.